This T cell receptor (beta chain) was profiled in a study of PD-1 blockade in classical Hodgkin lymphoma (dated by TCRdb to about 2020). In terms of the full investigation: To define a peripheral blood immune signature of response to PD-1 blockade in classical Hodgkin lymphoma, the study combined TCR beta sequencing with CyTOF. Findings and caveats that apply to the study as a whole: The study covered only a single clinical trial cohort, and the causes of the repertoire differences, possibly disease activity or prior therapy, were still not defined. Baseline TCR diversity was reported to be lower in newly diagnosed patients than in healthy donors, and even lower in relapsed/refractory patients.

Taken from cysteine to phenylalanine, the CDR3 has 16 residues. Only CDR3 DNA is held: 48 bases, read in frame from base 1. From a lookup of the germline V gene, CDR1 and CDR2 are SGHTA and FQGNSA. The trim is 1 base for V and 4 bases for J, with a gap of 16 bases between the germline ends. Of note for this clone: Its antigen remains unidentified. The record has no base qualities; no much larger clone is one base away.

The Qiagen DNeasy kit was used to extract genomic DNA from unsorted PBMCs and from the negatively selected CD4+ and CD8+ fractions. TCR beta CDR3 regions were subjected to amplification by immunoSEQ multiplex PCR with primers that anneal to V and J segments. A synthetic immune receptor repertoire was used to minimize amplification bias, and remaining bias was computationally removed after sequencing. For the original study's pipeline: Custom Python scripts were used to quantify repertoire diversity as the Shannon entropy index. Unsorted, CD4+ and CD8+ repertoires were analyzed separately, except for combined analyses in which CD4+ and CD8+ sequences were merged in silico. The source is immuneACCESS, and TCRdb retained only in-frame sequences with V and J called. Part of the clones is not carried over; for the studies checked, unresolved V genes explain less than half of this, and the remainder is unexplained. V and J calls and clone size are given by that table; D and trimming were obtained from the DNA. Here the sample has 20,000 to 25,000 clones; approximately 90% occur a single time. The top ten clones comprise around 0.38% of the sample.

This specimen's time point label, per the study, means: newly diagnosed, previously untreated cHL patient sample. Magnetic negative selection with a Miltenyi CD4+ T cell isolation kit was used to purify CD4+ T cells from thawed PBMCs. As a comparison group for the relapsed/refractory trial patients, PBMCs were sequenced from patients with newly diagnosed, previously untreated classical Hodgkin lymphoma. After peripheral blood was drawn into 8 mL Vacutainer Cell Preparation Tubes, PBMCs were isolated by centrifugation and then cryopreserved. Purified CD4+ and CD8+ fractions were prepared only for cases with an additional available PBMC sample. Magnetically labelled cells were removed on LS columns in a quadroMACS separator, and the flow-through was retained as the purified fraction.

Sequences were obtained from CD4+ T cells from blood. This clonotype was obtained from a human donor with classical Hodgkin lymphoma. Recombination connected TRBV7-2 to TRBJ2-5; TRBD1 could be the D gene, as 7 bases match. The nucleotides read TGTGCCAGCAGCTTAGAGGACAGGTGGGGGGCAGAGACCCAGTACTTC. Translated, it reads CASSLEDRWGAETQYF.